This passage covers 30 T cell receptor beta chains from one sample sequenced in a study of breast tumors, draining lymph nodes, adjacent tissues. The lymph nodes were axillary draining lymph nodes from breast cancer patients. TCRdb re-analysed the multiplex PCR reads in MiXCR, keeping a single row per CDR3 protein. The table shows 180,000 or so distinct CDR3 sequences, with around 33% occurring only once. Sequences were obtained from axillary lymph node tissue. The receptors derive from a female donor with breast cancer. Some clones in this sample may be carry-over from other donors' samples.

The V and J genes are TRBV19 and TRBJ1-5; 8 bases are shared with TRBD1. Germline V lookup: CDR1 LNHDA, CDR2 SQIVND (reference sequence). Germline trimming cut 3 bases from V and 7 bases from J; bases unmatched to any gene: 5. The CDR3 extends over 14 amino acids. CDR3 sequence reads: CASSMDTGGQPQHF. The DNA for the CDR3 is TGTGCCAGTAGTATGGATACAGGGGGACAGCCCCAGCATTTT.

The V call is TRBV7-2, the J call TRBJ1-2; the D gene is possibly TRBD1 (5 bases). CDR1 is SGHTA and CDR2 is FQGNSA in the germline V gene. The CDR3 totals 14 residues. The V end lost 7 bases, the J end lost 8 bases, and 20 bases lay between the germline ends. The CDR3: CASTRRGREDGYTF. CDR3 DNA sequence: TGTGCCAGCACTCGGCGGGGCAGGGAGGACGGCTACACCTTC.

The chain employs TRBV19 and TRBJ2-6; 7 bases are a match to TRBD2. From germline, CDR1 is LNHDA and CDR2 SQIVND (reference sequence). V shed 1 base and J 2 bases; nucleotides not matched to a gene: 5. The CDR3 runs 17 residues. As DNA, the CDR3 is TGTGCCAGTAGTATAGTGGGGAGGGAGACTGGGGCCAACGTCCTGACTTTC. Protein sequence: CASSIVGRETGANVLTF.

This clonotype was seen at least ten times. V is TRBV4-3 and J is TRBJ2-7, with unresolved D. CDR3 length: 15 amino acids. Trimming removed 0 bases at V and 0 bases at J, with 9 bases between. Per germline, CDR1 LGHNA and CDR2 YSLEER. In nucleotides, the CDR3 is TGCGCCAGCAGCCAAGAGGGAACGGGCTCCTACGAGCAGTACTTC. It yields the protein CASSQEGTGSYEQYF.

This clonotype was found many times. The chain combines TRBV7-9 with TRBJ2-5; D tentatively reads TRBD1 or TRBD2 (5 bases each). Germline V gene data show CDR1 as SEHNR and CDR2 as FQNEAQ (reference sequence). The CDR3 totals 17 residues. The V end was cut by 4 bases, the J end by 0 bases, with 18 bases between. The CDR3 DNA is TGTGCCAGCAGCTCCCCTCGAGGGGAACTGTACCAAGAGACCCAGTACTTC. Translating it yields CASSSPRGELYQETQYF.

This chain connects TRBV11-2 to TRBJ1-1; no clear D. CDR1 and CDR2 from the germline V gene are SGHAT and FQNNGV. This CDR3 has 14 amino acids. V lost 6 bases, J lost 5 bases, and 16 bases lay in between. The CDR3 DNA sequence: TGTGCCAGCAGACTAGCCAGAGGAGGGACTGAAGCTTTCTTT. Protein product: CASRLARGGTEAFF.

This clonotype was found many times. The rearrangement joins TRBV5-1 to TRBJ2-5; tentative D call: TRBD2 (6 bases). V was shortened by 3 bases and J by 5 bases, with 14 bases between the two germline ends. CDR1 and CDR2 from the germline V gene are SGHRS and YFSETQ. This CDR3 is built from 14 residues. The CDR3 coding sequence is TGCGCCAGCAGCTCTGGTCTGGAGGGGGAGACCCAGTACTTC. Its translation: CASSSGLEGETQYF.

The CDR3 coding sequence is TGCGCCAGCTCTGACAGGGAATCTGGAAACACCATATATTTT. Protein product: CASSDRESGNTIYF. The rearrangement uses TRBV5-1 and TRBJ1-3; TRBD1 agrees at 7 bases. The CDR3 is 14 residues long. The ends lost 7 bases at V and 1 base at J; junction bases unmatched: 5. Germline V gives CDR1 SGHRS, CDR2 YFSETQ.

The rearrangement uses TRBV9 and TRBJ2-7; 10 bases are shared with TRBD2. The CDR3 sequence is 18 residues long. The J segment lost 2 bases and the V segment lost 7 bases, leaving 18 bases of the junction unmatched. Germline V lookup: CDR1 SGDLS, CDR2 YYNGEE. CDR3 sequence: CASGSPVASGRAAYEQYF. The CDR3 DNA sequence: TGTGCCAGCGGCTCCCCGGTGGCTAGCGGGAGAGCGGCCTACGAGCAGTACTTC.

With regard to this clonotype: This may arise from a read error, as a much more abundant clone is one base away. The CDR3 loop is CAVSERTAAYEQYF. The CDR3 nucleotides read TGTGCCGTCAGTGAGAGGACAGCCGCCTACGAGCAGTACTTC. The chain recombines TRBV10-3 with TRBJ2-7; maybe TRBD1 (6 bases). The CDR3 sequence is 14 residues long. CDR1 is ENHRY and CDR2 is SYGVKD in the germline V gene.

In DNA, the CDR3 is TGCAGTGCTAGGGAGTCAGGGGGTAATTCACCCCTCCACTTT. Its protein product is CSARESGGNSPLHF. The V gene is TRBV20-1, the J gene TRBJ1-6; 7 bases line up with TRBD1. Germline lookup yields CDR1 DFQATT and CDR2 SNEGSKA (reference sequence). The length of the CDR3 is 14 residues. V shed 3 bases, J shed 6 bases, and the junction held 5 bases outside the gene matches.

Many counts were recorded for this clonotype. The J gene is TRBJ2-2, the V gene TRBV12-3 or TRBV12-4; D uncertain. This CDR3 spans 12 amino acids. Deletions cut 11 bases from V and 4 bases from J, with 11 bases between. The CDR3 reads CAWGLVTGELFF. The CDR3, as DNA: TGTGCCTGGGGTTTGGTCACCGGGGAGCTGTTTTTT.

This clonotype was seen many times. The V gene is TRBV19, the J gene TRBJ2-3; D is undetermined. There are 13 residues in the CDR3. Germline CDR1 LNHDA, CDR2 SQIVND (reference sequence). Trimming left V 0 bases short and J 11 bases short, with 12 bases between. CDR3 bases: TGTGCCAGTAGTATAGATCGCACCCGCGGGCAGTATTTT. It yields the protein CASSIDRTRGQYF.

The sample holds many counts of this clonotype. The chain recombines TRBV12-3 or TRBV12-4 with TRBJ2-7; D remains unclear. The V end lost 6 bases, the J end lost 4 bases, and 16 bases lay between the germline ends. The CDR3 extends over 14 amino acids. The CDR3 nucleotides are TGTGCCAGCAGCCGAGTGGGTAAGGCTTACGAGCAGTACTTC. Its translation is CASSRVGKAYEQYF.

This clonotype was found many times. J is TRBJ2-1 and V is TRBV5-8; weak D call: TRBD1 (6 bases). Per the germline V gene, CDR1 is SGHTS and CDR2 is YDEGEE. This CDR3 contains 14 residues. V dropped 5 bases and J dropped 0 bases, with 9 bases sitting between them. CDR3 protein: CASSTGSSYNEQFF. Written as DNA, the CDR3 is TGTGCCAGCAGTACAGGGAGCTCCTACAATGAGCAGTTCTTC. The whole variable domain, remainder taken from reference TRBV5-8 and TRBJ2-1, is EAGVTQSPTHLIKTRGQQATLRCSPISGHTSVYWYQQALGLGLQFLLWYDEGEERNRGNFPPRFSGRQFPNYSSELNVNALELEDSALYLCASSTGSSYNEQFFGPGTRLTVL.

This clonotype came up many times. The chain combines TRBV12-3 or TRBV12-4 with TRBJ2-1; 7 nucleotides align to TRBD1. There are 13 residues in the CDR3. With 7 bases clipped from V and 8 bases from J, the junction kept 8 bases outside the gene matches. The CDR3 loop is CASIPTGSDEQFF. In DNA, the CDR3 is TGTGCCAGCATTCCGACAGGGTCGGATGAGCAGTTCTTC.

This clonotype was detected ten times or more. The V call is TRBV7-2, the J call TRBJ2-3; 12 bases are shared with TRBD2. This CDR3 is built from 16 residues. V trimming: 3 bases; J trimming: 4 bases; junction bases outside the gene matches: 5. Germline V CDR1 and CDR2: SGHTA, FQGNSA. The CDR3 sequence: CASSFSSGRAADTQYF. CDR3 nucleotide sequence: TGTGCCAGCAGCTTCTCTAGCGGGAGGGCGGCAGATACGCAGTATTTT.

This clonotype was counted many times. CDR3 protein: CASSRQGNGNTIYF. CDR3 DNA sequence: TGTGCCAGCAGCCGACAGGGAAATGGAAACACCATATATTTT. The V call is TRBV3-1, the J call TRBJ1-3; 7 nucleotides line up with TRBD1. In germline, CDR1 is LGHDT, CDR2 YNNKEL (reference sequence). The CDR3 is 14 residues long. After removal of 4 bases from V and 3 bases from J, the junction contained 3 bases not matched to a gene.

This clonotype was observed at least ten times. This chain's CDR3 is CASSLDRALYSNQPQHF. DNA of the CDR3: TGTGCCAGCAGCCTGGACAGGGCGCTCTATAGCAATCAGCCCCAGCATTTT. This sequence joins TRBV6-6 and TRBJ1-5, with 8 positions matching TRBD1. The CDR3 spans 17 residues. Trimming at V came to 6 bases and at J to 0 bases, leaving 10 bases not matched to a gene. The germline V gene encodes CDR1 MNHNY and CDR2 SVGAGI (reference sequence).

In its sample, this clonotype was seen many times. This chain uses TRBV18 with TRBJ2-7, with D maybe TRBD2 (5 bases). V gave up 2 bases and J gave up 2 bases, with 10 bases separating them. In germline, CDR1 is KGHSH, CDR2 LQKENI. This CDR3 is built from 14 residues. In DNA, the CDR3 is TGTGCCAGCTCACCAGCGACTAATACCTACGAGCAGTACTTC. Its translation is CASSPATNTYEQYF. The whole variable domain, filled in from reference TRBV18 and TRBJ2-7, reads NAGVMQNPRHLVRRRGQEARLRCSPMKGHSHVYWYRQLPEEGLKFMVYLQKENIIDESGMPKERFSAEFPKEGPSILRIQQVVRGDSAAYFCASSPATNTYEQYFGPGTRLTVT.

This chain connects TRBV7-3 to TRBJ2-2; TRBD2 aligns across 16 bases. Germline-derived CDR1 and CDR2 are SGHTA and FQGTGA. V lost 6 bases to trimming and J lost 2 bases; unmatched junction nucleotides: 12. The CDR3 spans 20 residues. CDR3 DNA sequence: TGTGCCAGCAGTTTATTGGGGACTAGCGGGAGGGCCTCAAACACCGGGGAGCTGTTTTTT. Protein product: CASSLLGTSGRASNTGELFF.

This clonotype has at least ten counts. This chain joins TRBV2 and TRBJ1-6; weak D call: TRBD1 (5 bases). The CDR3 has 13 amino acids. With 4 bases removed from V and 10 bases from J, the gap between germline ends came to 11 bases. Germline lookup yields CDR1 SNHLY and CDR2 FYNNEI. The CDR3 sequence is CASSGEGSSPLHF. In DNA, the CDR3 is TGTGCCAGCAGTGGAGAGGGGTCATCACCCCTCCACTTT.

On this clonotype: This CDR3 fails to terminate in the conserved phenylalanine or tryptophan, so it likely reflects a read error. The DNA is omitted, as the CDR3 cannot be located on it reliably, and the CDR3 follows TCRdb's listing. The V call is TRBV2, the J call TRBJ1-5; the DNA was not used to check the table's D call, TRBD1. The CDR3 spans 16 amino acids, including both terminal residues. Germline V lookup: CDR1 SNHLY, CDR2 FYNNEI. Here the CDR3 reads CASSERVAGGNQPQHL.

This clonotype has a handful of counts. J is TRBJ2-7 and V is TRBV6-1; 8 bases match TRBD1. J gave up 4 bases and V 6 bases, and 17 bases lay outside the gene matches. The germline V gene encodes CDR1 MNHNS and CDR2 SASEGT. This CDR3 is built from 17 residues. CDR3 DNA sequence: TGTGCCAGCAGGAAGACTTCATCGAGGGACAGGCCATACGAGCAGTACTTC. Translating gives CASRKTSSRDRPYEQYF.

This clonotype was counted many times. The rearrangement links TRBV20-1 to TRBJ2-7; a weak D match, TRBD1 (6 bases). CDR3 size: 13 residues. The V end was cut by 6 bases, the J end by 8 bases, with 20 bases between. Germline CDR1 and CDR2: DFQATT and SNEGSKA (reference sequence). The CDR3 DNA sequence: TGCAGTGCAGGATGGAACAGGGCCCCGCAGCAGTACTTC. Translated: CSAGWNRAPQQYF.

This clonotype has only one observation. The conserved closing phenylalanine or tryptophan is absent in this CDR3, likely reflecting a read error. The J gene is TRBJ2-1, the V gene TRBV9; unclear D gene. The end of the DNA is better explained by TRBJ2-7, so the J call may be wrong. CDR1 and CDR2 (germline): SGDLS, YYNGEE. This CDR3 spans 15 amino acids. The CDR3 loop reads CASSKDPRPYNEQYC. Written as DNA, the CDR3 is TGTGCCAGCAGCAAAGACCCCAGACCGTACAATGAGCAGTACTGC.

The chain employs TRBV7-2 and TRBJ2-6; 7 bases match TRBD1. There are 18 residues in the CDR3. After removal of 3 bases from V and 4 bases from J, the junction contained 12 bases not matched to a gene. CDR1 and CDR2 from the germline V gene are SGHTA and FQGNSA. The CDR3 DNA reads as TGTGCCAGCAGCTTCGGACAGGTGGAGGTGTGGGGGGCCAACGTCCTGACTTTC. Protein sequence: CASSFGQVEVWGANVLTF.

This clonotype was seen repeatedly, ten times or more. This chain uses TRBV5-1 with TRBJ2-3, with 9 bases matching TRBD1. Germline CDR1 and CDR2: SGHRS and YFSETQ. This CDR3 is built from 15 residues. The junction had 6 bases not matched to a gene; V was cut back by 4 bases and J by 3 bases. The CDR3, as DNA: TGCGCCAGCAGCGGATCGACAGGGGGGACAGATACGCAGTATTTT. This sequence encodes CASSGSTGGTDTQYF.

This clonotype was found many times. The chain links TRBV30 to TRBJ2-7; D is possibly TRBD2 (5 bases). The V end lost 7 bases, the J end lost 5 bases, and 18 bases lay between the germline ends. The CDR3 sequence is 13 residues long. The germline V gene encodes CDR1 GTSNPN and CDR2 SVGIG (reference sequence). The CDR3 spells CAYSWAGLDEQYF. CDR3 DNA: TGTGCCTACTCCTGGGCCGGACTCGACGAGCAGTACTTC.

A single count supports this clonotype. V gene TRBV5-1 combines with J gene TRBJ2-5, with 9 bases identical to TRBD1. Germline CDR1 reads SGHRS; CDR2 reads YFSETQ. Trimming cost V 7 bases and J 3 bases; bases outside gene matches: 10. The CDR3 has 15 residues. The CDR3 DNA reads TGCGCCAGCGTCCCCCAATGGACAGGGGAAGAGACCCAGTACTTC. This encodes CASVPQWTGEETQYF.